The entry below describes one T cell receptor beta chain. A much larger clone lies a single base off, so this may be a read error. This sample is drawn from a study of read filtering for tumor transcriptome and immune sequencing. At the time of active disease, bone marrow was collected from every patient. Germline V gives CDR1 SGHTS, CDR2 YDEGEE. The CDR3 runs 16 residues. The junction had 7 bases not matched to a gene; V was cut back by 1 base and J by 4 bases. Molecular barcoded adaptors covering alpha/delta and beta/gamma chains were used on approximately 400 ng RNA. MiXCR was run by TCRdb on the reads, yielding one entry per CDR3 protein. The table lists 120,000 or so distinct CDR3 sequences, roughly 13% of them singletons.

The TCR sequence derives from a donor over 35 with multiple myeloma. The J gene is TRBJ2-3, the V gene TRBV5-8; 9 bases agree with TRBD2. The specimen sequenced was a population of CD138-negative cells sorted from bone marrow. The CDR3 coding sequence is TGTGCCAGCAGCTTGCTTAGCGGGAGACTCCCAGATACGCAGTATTTT. Residues: CASSLLSGRLPDTQYF. Full variable domain (rest looked up from reference TRBV5-8 and TRBJ2-3): EAGVTQSPTHLIKTRGQQATLRCSPISGHTSVYWYQQALGLGLQFLLWYDEGEERNRGNFPPRFSGRQFPNYSSELNVNALELEDSALYLCASSLLSGRLPDTQYFGPGTRLTVL.